The 17 T cell receptor beta chains reported below all come from one sample, sequenced in a study of cytomegalovirus exposure and HLA in healthy donors. This PCR relied on a set of 60 Vbeta primers and 13 Jbeta primers. The data were produced by immunoSEQ multiplex PCR, yet TCRdb's version contains in-frame clones alone and is incomplete. In the table there are roughly 190,000 clones, 80% to 90% of which are singletons. The sample was PBMCs. Receptors were obtained from a young man in good health and CMV-seronegative.

The V and J genes are TRBV9 and TRBJ1-2, with 9 bases aligning to TRBD1. The V segment lost 4 bases and the J segment 8 bases; nucleotides outside the gene matches: 9. Germline V gene sequence: CDR1 SGDLS, CDR2 YYNGEE. The CDR3 covers 14 residues. CDR3: CASSLRDRAHGYTF. CDR3 bases: TGTGCCAGCAGCCTCCGGGACAGGGCGCACGGCTACACCTTC.

This chain joins TRBV5-6 and TRBJ2-7; D might be TRBD1 (6 bases). CDR1 and CDR2 (germline): SGHDT, YYEEEE. The CDR3 length is 15 residues. The V end lost 0 bases, the J end lost 3 bases, and 13 bases lay between the germline ends. The CDR3 here is CASSLGGQRYYEQYF. The CDR3 DNA follows: TGTGCCAGCAGCTTGGGCGGACAGCGATACTACGAGCAGTACTTC.

J is TRBJ2-3 and V is TRBV5-4; a weak D match, TRBD2 (5 bases). The ends were cut back, 0 bases at V and 4 bases at J, with 12 bases in the middle. Germline CDR1 and CDR2: SGHNT and YYREEE (reference sequence). This CDR3 spans 15 amino acids. The CDR3 nucleotides are TGTGCCAGCAGCTTGGGCGGGCCCCGCCCAGATACGCAGTATTTT. Amino acid sequence: CASSLGGPRPDTQYF.

The chain uses TRBV4-1 and TRBJ1-2; TRBD1 matches at 7 bases. V lost 4 bases, J lost 5 bases, and 10 bases stayed unmatched. The CDR3 sequence is 15 residues long. CDR1 and CDR2 (germline): MGHRA, YSYEKL. CDR3 nucleotides: TGCGCCAGCAGCCGTTTCGGGACAGCCAATTATGGCTACACCTTC. This translates into CASSRFGTANYGYTF.

The chain couples TRBV4-1 to TRBJ2-4; TRBD1 matches 10 bases. V lost 4 bases, J lost 12 bases, and 9 bases stayed unmatched. This CDR3 region has 14 residues. Germline V gene data show CDR1 as MGHRA and CDR2 as YSYEKL. CDR3: CASSLGQGDGSQYF. For the CDR3, the DNA is TGCGCCAGCAGCCTTGGACAGGGGGACGGCAGTCAGTACTTC.

The gene calls are TRBV27 and TRBJ2-6; D gene ambiguous. The V end lost 3 bases, the J end lost 0 bases, and 6 bases lay between the germline ends. Per germline, CDR1 MNHEY and CDR2 SMNVEV (reference sequence). The CDR3 totals 15 residues. CDR3 nucleotides: TGTGCCAGCAGTTTTTCCAGCTCTGGGGCCAACGTCCTGACTTTC. It yields the protein CASSFSSSGANVLTF.

The chain couples TRBV28 to TRBJ2-3; 9 bases align to TRBD1. The CDR3 has 14 amino acids. Looked up from germline, CDR1 is MDHEN and CDR2 is SYDVKM. V was clipped by 8 bases and J by 0 bases; unmatched bases: 3. CDR3 loop: CASRGQGSTDTQYF. DNA for the CDR3: TGTGCCAGCCGAGGACAGGGGAGCACAGATACGCAGTATTTT.

V usage is TRBV5-1 and J usage is TRBJ2-1; 9 positions agree with TRBD2. CDR1 is SGHRS, CDR2 YFSETQ, per germline. The CDR3 sequence is 16 residues long. Trimming at V came to 2 bases and at J to 4 bases, leaving 7 bases not matched to a gene. The CDR3 region has the DNA TGCGCCAGCAGCTTCGGAGCGGGGGGCGGGTACAATGAGCAGTTCTTC. It is translated as CASSFGAGGGYNEQFF.

V and J are TRBV5-5 and TRBJ1-5; maybe TRBD1 (5 bases). The germline gives CDR1 SGHKS, CDR2 YYEKEE (reference sequence). V lost 4 bases and J lost 7, with 15 bases in between. The CDR3 has 14 amino acids. CDR3 sequence (DNA): TGTGCCAGCAGCCCGACAGCGGAGGGGCAGCCCCAGCATTTT. Its translation: CASSPTAEGQPQHF.

The rearrangement links TRBV27 to TRBJ2-6; no reliable D call. The CDR3 is 14 amino acids. Per germline, CDR1 MNHEY and CDR2 SMNVEV (reference sequence). V was cut by 5 bases and J by 1 base, with 6 bases left in between. CDR3 loop: CASSIRSGANVLTF. CDR3 DNA sequence: TGTGCCAGCAGTATCCGGTCTGGGGCCAACGTCCTGACTTTC.

J is TRBJ2-3 and V is TRBV27; D remains unclear. The V gene's germline CDR1 is MNHEY and CDR2 SMNVEV (reference sequence). Trimming took off 0 bases at V and 2 bases at J, with 15 bases between the two ends. There are 17 residues in the CDR3. The chain's CDR3 is CASSLSPTLRITDTQYF. Here the CDR3 DNA reads TGTGCCAGCAGTTTATCCCCGACTCTGAGAATCACAGATACGCAGTATTTT.

The V gene is TRBV11-2, the J gene TRBJ2-7; TRBD1 might be the D (6 bases). The V gene lost 3 bases and the J gene lost 1 base, with 13 bases spanning the gap. The CDR3 consists of 15 residues. Germline CDR1 is SGHAT and CDR2 is FQNNGV. The CDR3 protein is CASSLRTDVSYEQYF. The DNA for the CDR3 is TGTGCCAGCAGCTTGCGGACAGATGTTTCCTACGAGCAGTACTTC.

This chain joins TRBV28 and TRBJ1-1; 7 nucleotides line up with TRBD1. The CDR3 sequence is 13 residues long. Losses at the gene ends were 5 bases for V and 9 bases for J; bases not matched to a gene: 9. Germline V gene sequence: CDR1 MDHEN, CDR2 SYDVKM. CDR3: CASSLSAGGKAFF. CDR3 nucleotide sequence: TGTGCCAGCAGTCTAAGCGCAGGGGGGAAAGCTTTCTTT.

This chain uses TRBV6-5 with TRBJ1-1; 7 bases align to TRBD1. Germline CDR1 and CDR2: MNHEY and SVGAGI. V trimming: 5 bases; J trimming: 5 bases; junction bases outside the gene matches: 8. The CDR3 runs to 14 residues. This chain's CDR3 is CASSHDRERTEAFF. The CDR3 nucleotides are TGTGCCAGCAGTCACGACAGGGAAAGGACTGAAGCTTTCTTT.

The chain employs TRBV30 and TRBJ2-5, with D possibly being TRBD2 (5 bases). The J call is uncertain, as TRBJ2-7 better fits the DNA end. Germline V gives CDR1 GTSNPN, CDR2 SVGIG (reference sequence). The CDR3 is 16 amino acids. The CDR3 region is CAWSVIHPDSGYEQYF. The CDR3 DNA is TGTGCCTGGAGTGTCATACATCCGGACTCGGGCTACGAGCAGTACTTC.

The chain employs TRBV5-1 and TRBJ2-3, with 12 positions matching TRBD2. The CDR3 extends over 16 amino acids. Germline V gene lookup returns CDR1 SGHRS and CDR2 YFSETQ. V was clipped by 0 bases and J by 7 bases; unmatched bases: 6. The CDR3 sequence: CASSLDPSGGAHTQYF. The CDR3 coding sequence is TGCGCCAGCAGCTTGGACCCTAGCGGGGGGGCTCATACGCAGTATTTT.

V is TRBV15 and J is TRBJ1-2, with D possibly being TRBD1 (5 bases). Trimming took off 8 bases at V and 1 base at J, with 14 bases between the two ends. The CDR3 contains 14 residues. Germline assignment: CDR1 LNHNV and CDR2 YYDKDF (reference sequence). The CDR3: CATAGGGNNYGYTF. The CDR3 DNA reads TGTGCCACCGCCGGGGGGGGGAATAACTATGGCTACACCTTC.